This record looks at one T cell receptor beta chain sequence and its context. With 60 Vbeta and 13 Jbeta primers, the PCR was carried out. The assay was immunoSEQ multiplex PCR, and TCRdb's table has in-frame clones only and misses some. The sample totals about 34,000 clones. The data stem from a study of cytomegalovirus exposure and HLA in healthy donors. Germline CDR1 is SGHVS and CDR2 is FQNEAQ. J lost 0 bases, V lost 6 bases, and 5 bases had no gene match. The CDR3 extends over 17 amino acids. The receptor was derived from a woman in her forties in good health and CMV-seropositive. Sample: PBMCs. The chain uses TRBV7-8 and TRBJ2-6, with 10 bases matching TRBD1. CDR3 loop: CASSPRTGGSGANVLTF. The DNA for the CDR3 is TGTGCCAGCAGTCCCAGGACAGGGGGCTCTGGGGCCAACGTCCTGACTTTC.